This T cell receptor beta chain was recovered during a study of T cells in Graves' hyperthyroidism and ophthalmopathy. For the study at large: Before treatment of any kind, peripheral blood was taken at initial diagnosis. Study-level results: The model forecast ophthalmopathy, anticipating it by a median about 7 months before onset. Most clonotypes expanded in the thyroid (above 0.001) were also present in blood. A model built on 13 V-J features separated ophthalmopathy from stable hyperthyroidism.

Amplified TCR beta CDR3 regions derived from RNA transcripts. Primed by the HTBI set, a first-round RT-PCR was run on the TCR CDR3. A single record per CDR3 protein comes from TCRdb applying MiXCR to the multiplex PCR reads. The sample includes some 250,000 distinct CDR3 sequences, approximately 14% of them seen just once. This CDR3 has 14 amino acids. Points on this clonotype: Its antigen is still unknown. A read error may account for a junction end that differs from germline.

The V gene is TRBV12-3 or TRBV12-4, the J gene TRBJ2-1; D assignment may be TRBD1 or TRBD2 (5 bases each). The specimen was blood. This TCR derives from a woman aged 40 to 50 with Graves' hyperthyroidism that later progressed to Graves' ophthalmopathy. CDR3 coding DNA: TGTGCCAGCAGTCGCTTTCGGGGCACCAATGAGCAATTCTTC. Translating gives CASSRFRGTNEQFF.